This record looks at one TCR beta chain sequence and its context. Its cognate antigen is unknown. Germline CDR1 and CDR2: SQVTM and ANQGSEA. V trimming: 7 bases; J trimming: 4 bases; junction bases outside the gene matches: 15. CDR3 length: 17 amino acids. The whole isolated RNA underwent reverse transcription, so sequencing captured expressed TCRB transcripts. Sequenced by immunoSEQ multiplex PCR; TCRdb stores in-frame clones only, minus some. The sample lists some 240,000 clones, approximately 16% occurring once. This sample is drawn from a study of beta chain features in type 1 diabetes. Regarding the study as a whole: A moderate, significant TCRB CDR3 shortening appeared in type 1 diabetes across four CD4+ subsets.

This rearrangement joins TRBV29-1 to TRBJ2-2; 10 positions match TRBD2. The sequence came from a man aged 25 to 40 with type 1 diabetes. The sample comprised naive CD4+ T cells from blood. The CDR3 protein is CSGDPKVTSGPTGELFF. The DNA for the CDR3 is TGCAGCGGGGATCCAAAAGTGACTAGCGGGCCCACCGGGGAGCTGTTTTTT.